This T cell receptor (beta chain) derives from a study of spatial heterogeneity in lung cancer. Study overall: The study consistently detected more beta-chain than alpha-chain sequences. Study observations and caveats: Blood showed ubiquitous tumor TCRs more often at resection than at routine follow-up.

The V and J ends lost 4 bases and 7 bases respectively, with 6 bases between them. This CDR3 contains 11 residues. From germline, CDR1 is SGHRS and CDR2 YFSETQ. Sample time point: sample taken at primary tumor resection. Whole RNA, isolated from tumor, nontumor lung or frozen PBMC, was sequenced without prior sorting. Samples were donated by 72 untreated early-stage non-small cell lung cancer patients. About this clonotype itself: Antigen unknown.

Every TCR cDNA molecule bore its own unique molecular identifier. Each CDR3 protein gets one entry after TCRdb re-called the 5' RACE reads with MiXCR. The data show some 87,000 distinct CDR3 sequences, with around 8.6% seen just once and 6.9% held by the top ten. The sequences come from PBMCs, collected at surgery. This chain uses TRBV5-1 with TRBJ2-1; D remains ambiguous. This TCR was sampled from a male donor with early-stage non-small cell lung cancer. This CDR3 reads CASSLINEQFF. CDR3 DNA sequence: TGCGCCAGCAGCCTCATAAATGAGCAGTTCTTC.